This T cell receptor (beta chain) is from a study of early T cells in non-severe SARS-CoV-2 infection. The length of the CDR3 is 13 residues. The V gene's germline CDR1 is MDHEN and CDR2 SYDVKM. Note on this clonotype: This sequence may be a read error, since a much larger clone differs from it by one base.

TCRdb reanalysed the 5' RACE reads using MiXCR and keeps one entry per CDR3 protein. The repertoire holds 35,000 to 40,000 distinct CDR3 sequences, with over 4.5% as singletons. This chain links TRBV28 with TRBJ1-4; D remains unclear. Material for sequencing was whole blood. This TCR came from an adult who was a healthcare worker with PCR-confirmed SARS-CoV-2 infection or an uninfected control (not recorded which). CDR3 sequence (DNA): TGTGCCAGCAGCCGCTGGGGAGGTGAAAACCTGTTTTTT. This translates into CASSRWGGENLFF. The whole variable domain, filled in from reference TRBV28 and TRBJ1-4, reads DVKVTQSSRYLVKRTGEKVFLECVQDMDHENMFWYRQDPGLGLRLIYFSYDVKMKEKGDIPEGYSVSREKKERFSLILESASTNQTSMYLCASSRWGGENLFFGSGTQLSVL.